This TCR beta chain came from a study of blood T cell repertoires in COVID-19. Study-wide context: PBMCs, B-cell-depleted T cells, or T cells were the source of the cDNA or gDNA that made up the material.

Under the authors' procedure: Amplification of reference gene primers provided the estimated nucleated cell counts. Measured with immunoSEQ multiplex PCR; TCRdb has only the in-frame clones, and not every one. The DNA gave D and trimming, while V, J and clone size come from that table. This sample has about 190,000 clones, with 70% to 90% found just once. The germline V and J ends were trimmed by 5 bases and 4 bases, with 7 bases remaining between them. From germline, CDR1 is SGHRS and CDR2 YFSETQ. The CDR3 sequence is 13 residues long. The origin of this receptor is a man aged 30-40 years with acute or convalescent COVID-19. The rearrangement links TRBV5-1 to TRBJ1-6; D is ambiguous. The sequencing sample was made of peripheral blood. This CDR3 is CASRYMYNSPLHF. The CDR3 coding sequence is TGCGCCAGCAGATATATGTATAATTCACCCCTCCACTTT.